The 23 T cell receptor beta chains below come from one sample, sequenced in a study of tumor-infiltrating lymphocytes in primary liver carcinoma. Co-extraction of both nucleic acids (RNA and DNA) used roughly 19-33 mg of unsorted bulk tissue. Using a constant-region primer together with ProtoScript II reverse transcriptase, TCR beta cDNA was made from 500 to 650 ng of total RNA. Three rounds of nested multiplex PCR with slightly modified ARM-PCR produced TCR beta libraries. The first two PCR rounds used TRBV1-TRBV30 forward primers with a C-beta reverse primer, about 10 cycles each. Each CDR3 protein is one row after TCRdb ran MiXCR on the multiplex PCR reads. The data show around 79,000 distinct CDR3 sequences, 69% seen once. Source material: tumor-adjacent normal liver tissue. These receptor sequences come from a man in his forties with primary liver carcinoma and hepatitis B virus infection.

The V gene is TRBV10-2, the J gene TRBJ1-5; D not certain. The CDR3 has 13 amino acids. Germline loops: CDR1 WSHSY, CDR2 SAAADI. Trimming took off 4 bases at V and 6 bases at J, with 10 bases between the two ends. The CDR3 loop reads CASSGSVTQPQHF. Written as DNA, the CDR3 is TGCGCCAGCAGTGGGTCTGTGACTCAGCCCCAGCATTTT.

This chain links TRBV4-1 with TRBJ2-1; D not resolved. The germline CDR1 and CDR2 sequences are MGHRA and YSYEKL. CDR3 length: 12 residues. The CDR3 nucleotides read TGCACCAACAGCCAAGAAGGCAATGAGCAGTTCTTC. Its protein is CTNSQEGNEQFF.

To note about this clonotype: At one end the junction does not follow the germline gene, possibly because of a read error. J is TRBJ2-1 and V is TRBV29-1; possible D gene TRBD2, 5 bases. CDR3 size: 14 residues. Germline CDR1 is SQVTM and CDR2 is ANQGSEA. The CDR3 here is CSVRQRSSYYEQFF. For the CDR3, the DNA is TGTAGCGTTCGGCAGAGGAGCTCCTACTATGAGCAGTTCTTC.

About this clonotype: A much more abundant neighbour one base away suggests this may be a read error. J is TRBJ1-1 and V is TRBV11-2; 9 bases agree with TRBD1. CDR3 length equals 13 residues. After removal of 5 bases from V and 13 bases from J, the junction contained 11 bases not matched to a gene. The germline CDR1 and CDR2 sequences are SGHAT and FQNNGV. The CDR3 region has the DNA TGTGCCAGCAGCAGAGACGGGACAGGGAATGATTTCTTT. Amino acid sequence: CASSRDGTGNDFF.

Concerning this clonotype: Without the conserved terminal phenylalanine or tryptophan, this CDR3 likely stems from a read error. This CDR3 is CASSPDSSGAQETQYY. The CDR3 DNA sequence: TGCGCCAGCAGCCCGGATTCGAGCGGGGCGCAAGAGACCCAGTACTAC. The chain links TRBV5-1 to TRBJ2-5; 7 bases map to TRBD2. CDR1 and CDR2 from the germline V gene are SGHRS and YFSETQ. With V trimmed by 4 bases and J by 2 bases, 11 bases remained unmatched. This CDR3 region has 16 residues.

This sequence joins TRBV12-3 or TRBV12-4 and TRBJ1-1; TRBD1 is a possible D gene (5 bases). V was shortened by 5 bases and J by 11 bases, with 18 bases between the two germline ends. The CDR3 is 13 residues long. DNA for the CDR3: TGTGCCAGCAGTGAGGGGCAATCGGGTGAGGCTTTCTTT. This gives the protein CASSEGQSGEAFF.

Points on this clonotype: This may arise from a read error, as a much more abundant clone is one base away. The rearrangement links TRBV11-2 to TRBJ1-6; the D is unclear. Germline CDR1 reads SGHAT; CDR2 reads FQNNGV. The CDR3 has 16 amino acids. V was cut by 6 bases and J by 7 bases, with 19 bases left in between. Here the CDR3 DNA reads TGTGCCAGCAGTTTCGCCGCCGGGGTAGCGAATTCACCCCTCCACTTT. It codes for CASSFAAGVANSPLHF. The full variable domain, rest sourced from reference TRBV11-2 and TRBJ1-6, is EAGVAQSPRYKIIEKRQSVAFWCNPISGHATLYWYQQILGQGPKLLIQFQNNGVVDDSQLPKDRFSAERLKGVDSTLKIQPAKLEDSAVYLCASSFAAGVANSPLHFGNGTRLTVT.

CDR3 loop: CASMYYGPRETQYF. The CDR3 coding sequence is TGTGCCAGCATGTATTACGGGCCGAGGGAGACCCAGTACTTC. The rearrangement uses TRBV5-6 and TRBJ2-5; the D is unclear. The CDR3 spans 14 residues. V lost 6 bases and J lost 5, with 17 bases in between. CDR1 SGHDT and CDR2 YYEEEE come from the germline V gene.

This clonotype was observed a few times. Just one base apart from a much larger clone, this may be a read error. J is TRBJ2-3 and V is TRBV12-3 or TRBV12-4; D may correspond to TRBD1 or TRBD2 (5 bases each). The CDR3 length is 17 residues. CDR3 sequence reads: CASMVWGKARRGDMQYF. DNA for the CDR3: TGTGCCAGCATGGTTTGGGGGAAAGCCCGAAGGGGAGATATGCAGTATTTT.

Comment on this clonotype: Relative to the germline gene, one junction end is altered; a read error may explain this. V usage is TRBV4-2 and J usage is TRBJ2-7; 11 bases fit TRBD2. CDR3 length: 16 amino acids. Germline V CDR1 and CDR2: LGHNA, YNFKEQ. Here the CDR3 DNA reads TGTGCCAGCAGCCATGCGACTAGCGGGGTTTCCTACGAGCAATACTTC. It specifies CASSHATSGVSYEQYF.

This chain uses TRBV5-4 with TRBJ2-2, with 7 positions matching TRBD2. V lost 2 bases and J lost 4; bases outside the gene matches: 8. CDR1 and CDR2 from the germline V gene are SGHNT and YYREEE (reference sequence). This CDR3 is built from 16 residues. CDR3 nucleotide sequence: TGTGCCAGCAGCTTACCAAGTGGGAGGGCCACCGGGGAGCTGTTTTTT. Amino acid sequence: CASSLPSGRATGELFF.

This clonotype was seen many times. The chain employs TRBV4-1 and TRBJ2-1; D remains ambiguous. CDR1 and CDR2 (germline): MGHRA, YSYEKL. V lost 1 base, J lost 4 bases, and 17 bases lay in between. This CDR3 is 17 amino acids long. The CDR3: CASSQGLLRNRYNEQFF. The CDR3 DNA sequence: TGCGCCAGCAGCCAAGGACTCTTGCGGAACCGGTACAATGAGCAGTTCTTC.

This chain connects TRBV28 to TRBJ2-3, with TRBD2 as a possible D gene (5 bases). The CDR3 consists of 18 residues. V was trimmed by 9 bases and J by 1 base, leaving 26 bases between them. In germline, CDR1 is MDHEN, CDR2 SYDVKM. CDR3 loop: CARSGSGLTSLRTDTQYF. DNA for the CDR3: TGTGCCAGGAGTGGATCCGGACTTACTAGTTTGCGCACAGATACGCAGTATTTT.

A note on this clonotype: A much more abundant neighbour one base away suggests this may be a read error. The chain recombines TRBV21-1 with TRBJ2-4. TRBV21-1 has pseudogene status. The CDR3 covers 16 residues. This CDR3 is CASSQRVYDIRNIQYF. As DNA, the CDR3 is TGTGCCAGCAGCCAAAGGGTGTACGATATCCGAAACATTCAGTACTTC.

With respect to this clonotype: The junction differs from germline at one of its ends, possibly a read error. The rearrangement joins TRBV12-3 or TRBV12-4 to TRBJ2-3; D ambiguous. The CDR3 has 15 amino acids. DNA of the CDR3: TGTGCCAGTAGTTTTCATTCAAGCGACACAGATACGCATTATTTT. Translated, it gives CASSFHSSDTDTHYF.

As to this clonotype: This may stem from a read error, because a much larger clone lies one nucleotide away. The rearrangement links TRBV12-3 or TRBV12-4 to TRBJ2-5, with a tentative D call TRBD1 (6 bases). The CDR3 loop spans 14 amino acids. Trimming pared 5 bases from V and 2 bases from J, leaving 12 bases between. The CDR3 loop reads CASSTNREQETQYF. The DNA for the CDR3 is TGTGCCAGCAGTACCAACAGGGAACAAGAGACCCAGTACTTC.

With respect to this clonotype: This may be a read error: a much more frequent sequence differs by one nucleotide. The CDR3 coding sequence is TGTGCCAGCAGTGAAGCTAGCTACGAGCAGTACTTC. Its protein product is CASSEASYEQYF. The chain employs TRBV2 and TRBJ2-7; no clear D. The CDR3 runs to 12 residues. The germline CDR1 and CDR2 sequences are SNHLY and FYNNEI. V dropped 0 bases and J dropped 3 bases, with 3 bases sitting between them.

For the CDR3, the DNA is TGTGCCAGCAGTTACCTAGCGGGAGTAGGAAATACGCAGCATTTT. As protein: CASSYLAGVGNTQHF. The gene calls are TRBV6-5 and TRBJ2-3; no firm D call. The better agreement between TRBJ1-5 and the DNA end casts doubt on the J call. Germline V gives CDR1 MNHEY, CDR2 SVGAGI. The CDR3 contains 15 residues.

This clonotype occurred once. An end of the junction differs from the germline gene, which may be a read error. The chain joins TRBV29-1 to TRBJ2-1, with D perhaps being TRBD1 or TRBD2 (6 bases each). CDR3 length: 13 amino acids. In germline, CDR1 is SQVTM, CDR2 ANQGSEA. The CDR3 sequence: CSLEGGAGNEQFF. The CDR3, as DNA: TGCAGCCTTGAAGGGGGAGCGGGCAATGAGCAGTTCTTC.

This clonotype was seen a handful of times. This may be a read error: a much more frequent sequence differs by one nucleotide. For the CDR3, the DNA is TGTGCCAGCAGTTTAGGGACAGGGGGGCCTGGGGCCAACATCCTGACTTTC. Its translation: CASSLGTGGPGANILTF. This chain joins TRBV12-3 or TRBV12-4 and TRBJ2-6, with 10 nucleotides matching TRBD1. The CDR3 totals 17 residues.

In its sample, this clonotype was seen many times. The chain is built from TRBV7-8 and TRBJ1-2; D unresolved. The germline V and J ends were trimmed by 0 bases and 13 bases, with 24 bases remaining between them. The CDR3 contains 16 residues. Germline lookup yields CDR1 SGHVS and CDR2 FQNEAQ. The CDR3 DNA follows: TGTGCCAGCAGCTTAGCGGGCCGACGGGGAGGCTATAGCTGCACCTTC. The encoded protein is CASSLAGRRGGYSCTF.

For this clonotype: The junction differs from germline at one of its ends, possibly a read error. V gene TRBV11-2 combines with J gene TRBJ2-5; D may be TRBD2 (5 bases). CDR3 length: 18 amino acids. CDR1 and CDR2 from the germline V gene are SGHAT and FQNNGV. The DNA for the CDR3 is TGTGTCAACAGCTTAGCGAGGCTAGCCCTGGGAAAAAAAGAGACACAGTACTTC. This codes for CVNSLARLALGKKETQYF.

A word on this clonotype: The junction shows a germline mismatch at one end, possibly a read error. This chain connects TRBV28 to TRBJ2-1; the match to TRBD1 covers 7 bases. Germline assignment: CDR1 MDHEN and CDR2 SYDVKM. This CDR3 has 12 amino acids. Here the CDR3 DNA reads TGTGTCAGCAGTGCACAGGGGATTGAGCAGTTCTTC. It translates to CVSSAQGIEQFF.